This T cell receptor beta chain is drawn from a study of OX40 agonist ivuxolimab in advanced cancers. Study-wide background: Prior anti-PD-1, anti-PD-L1 or anti-CTLA-4 therapy was allowed; approximately 40% had some. General study results and limits: Expanded clones were, on average, more numerous among CD8+ T cells than CD4+.

CDR3 size: 11 residues. Trimming shortened V by 7 bases and J by 4 bases, and 10 bases separated the two germline ends. Per germline, CDR1 DFQATT and CDR2 SNEGSKA (reference sequence). Sampling of blood occurred at baseline, cycle 4 day 1, and cycle 7 day 1. Sequenced by immunoSEQ multiplex PCR; TCRdb stores in-frame clones only, minus some. Of fewer than 70,000 clones listed, over 80% are singletons. On this clone: Its cognate antigen is unknown.

This TCR was sampled from an adult with an advanced solid tumor such as melanoma, head and neck, liver or kidney cancer. V and J are TRBV20-1 and TRBJ1-2; D perhaps matches TRBD1 (6 bases). The sequencing used CD4+ or CD8+ T cells sorted from blood, collected in a trial of the OX40 agonist ivuxolimab. In DNA, the CDR3 is TGCAGTGATGACAGGAGCTATGGCTACACCTTC. Encoded protein: CSDDRSYGYTF.